Reported below is one TCR beta chain. The data were obtained in a study of blood T cell repertoires in COVID-19. About the research overall: Collection of acute and convalescent COVID-19 samples took place in the United States, Italy and Spain.

Data came from immunoSEQ multiplex PCR; TCRdb stores just in-frame clones and leaves some out. Of roughly 250,000 clones in the sample, 70% to 85% were seen once. The CDR3 covers 15 residues. The germline V gene encodes CDR1 SGHAT and CDR2 FQNNGV. V was trimmed by 5 bases and J by 6 bases, leaving 19 bases between them. The chain links TRBV11-2 to TRBJ1-1; no clear D gene. The sample was peripheral blood. The clonotype was recovered from a woman of 80 years or more with active or convalescent COVID-19. Here the CDR3 reads CASSPPLILVAEAFF. As DNA, the CDR3 is TGTGCCAGCAGCCCCCCCCTAATTTTGGTAGCTGAAGCTTTCTTT.